This T cell receptor (beta chain) was sequenced during a study of shared clonotypes between healthy human individuals. The authors distributed each subset's genomic DNA evenly over several immunoSEQ plates. Repertoires were generated with immunoSEQ multiplex PCR, while TCRdb's copy carries only in-frame clones and drops some. The profile shows a few hundred thousand clones, around three quarters of them singletons. The CDR3 runs 13 residues. The germline gives CDR1 MNHNS, CDR2 SASEGT. V was shortened by 2 bases and J by 9 bases, with 14 bases between the two germline ends. The unsorted samples had tens of millions of PBMCs used for genomic DNA.

The TCR originated in a middle-aged woman in good health. Some clones in this sample may be carry-over from other donors' samples. Sequenced material: PBMCs. The chain links TRBV6-1 to TRBJ2-7; tentative D call: TRBD1 (5 bases). CDR3 sequence (DNA): TGTGCCAGCAGTGAATGGGGCAGGGCTTGGCAGTACTTC. Protein sequence: CASSEWGRAWQYF.